Each of the 21 T cell receptor beta chains below was sequenced from the same sample in a study of blood T cell repertoires in COVID-19. Only in-frame clones appear in the TCRdb table, and some are missing; sequencing was by immunoSEQ multiplex PCR. The sample shows around 33,000 clones, around 75% of them seen only once. The specimen sequenced was peripheral blood. The receptors were sampled from a man at least 80 years old with active or convalescent COVID-19.

Points on this clone: Germline is not matched at one junction end, which may reflect a read error. This chain joins TRBV5-1 and TRBJ1-1; possible D gene TRBD1, 5 bases. The CDR3 loop spans 12 amino acids. The germline V gene has CDR1 SGHRS and CDR2 YFSETQ. The DNA for the CDR3 is TGCGCCAGCAGGTTGGGAAGGGGTGAAGCTTTCTTT. Translated: CASRLGRGEAFF.

CDR3 nucleotides: TGTGCCAGCAGTCCAATCACGACTAGCGGGAGCAATGAGCAGTTCTTC. It yields the protein CASSPITTSGSNEQFF. This chain links TRBV27 with TRBJ2-1; 12 nucleotides agree with TRBD2. V was pared by 5 bases and J by 6 bases, with 8 bases of the junction left unmatched. CDR1 is MNHEY and CDR2 is SMNVEV in the germline V gene (reference sequence). CDR3 length: 16 amino acids.

The chain has TRBV14 and TRBJ2-2; TRBD2 is a possible D gene (6 bases). CDR3 length: 15 residues. V gave up 1 base and J gave up 11 bases, with 17 bases separating them. Germline CDR1 reads SGHDN; CDR2 reads FVKESK. DNA of the CDR3: TGTGCCAGCAGCCAAGTTTCAAGCGGGTATGGAGAGCTGTTTTTT. This codes for CASSQVSSGYGELFF.

About this clone: Within the sample, other DNA sequences also encode this same CDR3. The genes are TRBV7-2 and TRBJ2-1; TRBD1 matches at 9 bases. V shed 4 bases, J shed 6 bases, and the junction held 1 base outside the gene matches. The CDR3 is 13 amino acids. Looked up from germline, CDR1 is SGHTA and CDR2 is FQGNSA. The CDR3 DNA reads TGTGCCAGCAGCTCGGACAGGGGCAATGAGCAGTTCTTC. This translates into CASSSDRGNEQFF.

V gene TRBV19 combines with J gene TRBJ1-1, with D tentatively TRBD1 (5 bases). The germline gives CDR1 LNHDA, CDR2 SQIVND (reference sequence). This CDR3 has 15 residues. Between the trimmed V and J ends, which lost 3 bases and 3 bases, there was a span of 14 bases. This chain's CDR3 is CASSILKGRDTEAFF. The CDR3 DNA reads as TGTGCCAGTAGTATTCTCAAGGGGAGGGACACTGAAGCTTTCTTT. The full variable domain, completed using reference TRBV19 and TRBJ1-1, is DGGITQSPKYLFRKEGQNVTLSCEQNLNHDAMYWYRQDPGQGLRLIYYSQIVNDFQKGDIAEGYSVSREKKESFPLTVTSAQKNPTAFYLCASSILKGRDTEAFFGQGTRLTVV.

The chain uses TRBV6-5 and TRBJ2-7; 8 bases align to TRBD1. Per the germline V gene, CDR1 is MNHEY and CDR2 is SVGAGI. The CDR3 is made up of 14 amino acids. Germline trimming cut 4 bases from V and 6 bases from J; bases unmatched to any gene: 8. The CDR3 nucleotides are TGTGCCAGCAGTTCCAGGGGGCCATCGGGCGAGCAGTACTTC. Residues: CASSSRGPSGEQYF.

The J gene is TRBJ1-2, the V gene TRBV15; D ambiguous. The CDR3 extends over 16 amino acids. Between the trimmed V and J ends, which lost 3 bases and 7 bases, there was a span of 21 bases. Looked up from germline, CDR1 is LNHNV and CDR2 is YYDKDF (reference sequence). The CDR3 coding sequence is TGTGCCACCAGCAGCGAGACGGGTACGATGCGAATTGGCTACACCTTC. This sequence encodes CATSSETGTMRIGYTF.

This chain connects TRBV14 to TRBJ1-2; D gene uncertain. CDR1 SGHDN and CDR2 FVKESK come from the germline V gene. The CDR3 spans 16 residues. Trimming pared 1 base from V and 0 bases from J, leaving 12 bases between. The CDR3 DNA reads TGTGCCAGCAGCCAAGCCCCAGTAAACGCTAACTATGGCTACACCTTC. Translated: CASSQAPVNANYGYTF. Full variable domain (outside the CDR3, taken from reference TRBV14 and TRBJ1-2): EAGVTQFPSHSVIEKGQTVTLRCDPISGHDNLYWYRRVMGKEIKFLLHFVKESKQDESGMPNNRFLAERTGGTYSTLKVQPAELEDSGVYFCASSQAPVNANYGYTFGSGTRLTVV.

J is TRBJ2-1 and V is TRBV3-1 (or the pseudogene TRBV3-2); 14 positions match TRBD2. J lost 6 bases, V lost 1 base, and 5 bases had no gene match. This CDR3 spans 17 amino acids. CDR1 is LGHDT and CDR2 is YNNKEL in the germline V gene (reference sequence). CDR3 in amino acids: CASSQGGLAGGTNEQFF. For the CDR3, the DNA is TGTGCCAGCAGCCAAGGAGGACTAGCGGGAGGAACCAATGAGCAGTTCTTC.

The chain uses TRBV27 and TRBJ1-2, with TRBD1 matching 7 bases. J gave up 0 bases and V 5 bases, and 9 bases lay outside the gene matches. CDR3 length: 16 amino acids. In germline, CDR1 is MNHEY, CDR2 SMNVEV (reference sequence). The CDR3 sequence: CASSARDSTANYGYTF. In DNA, the CDR3 is TGTGCCAGCAGTGCCCGGGACAGTACAGCTAACTATGGCTACACCTTC.

The chain carries TRBV11-3 and TRBJ2-5; 10 positions match TRBD2. Per the germline V gene, CDR1 is SGHNT and CDR2 is YENEEA. The ends lost 4 bases at V and 5 bases at J; junction bases unmatched: 1. There are 13 residues in the CDR3. The CDR3 region has the DNA TGTGCCAGCAGCTCTAGCGGGAGTGAGACCCAGTACTTC. This encodes CASSSSGSETQYF.

The table lists this clone with a few counts. The genes are TRBV25-1 and TRBJ2-7; tentatively, D is TRBD1 (5 bases). V was cut by 4 bases and J by 4 bases, with 8 bases left in between. Germline V gene data show CDR1 as MGHDK and CDR2 as SYGVNS. The length of the CDR3 is 12 residues. CDR3 nucleotide sequence: TGTGCCAGCAGTGCTCAGGGATACGAGCAGTACTTC. It translates to CASSAQGYEQYF.

The chain joins TRBV28 to TRBJ1-5; 8 nucleotides agree with TRBD1. V shed 5 bases, J shed 9 bases, and the junction held 18 bases outside the gene matches. CDR1 MDHEN and CDR2 SYDVKM come from the germline V gene. The CDR3 runs to 17 residues. Written as DNA, the CDR3 is TGTGCCAGCAGTCCCGGAGGAGGACAGGGATTTATCATGCCCCAGCATTTT. Its protein product is CASSPGGGQGFIMPQHF.

The chain has TRBV9 and TRBJ2-2; 7 nucleotides align to TRBD2. The CDR3 sequence is 14 residues long. J lost 7 bases, V lost 4 bases, and 7 bases had no gene match. The germline V gene encodes CDR1 SGDLS and CDR2 YYNGEE. CDR3 DNA: TGTGCCAGCAGCCCTAGCGGCAAAAGCGGGGAGCTGTTTTTT. It codes for CASSPSGKSGELFF.

A note on this clone: Germline is not matched at one junction end, which may reflect a read error. This sequence joins TRBV29-1 and TRBJ2-5; 8 positions agree with TRBD1. The CDR3 runs to 14 residues. The germline gives CDR1 SQVTM, CDR2 ANQGSEA. The CDR3 region is CSVIRDRYQETQYF. The CDR3 nucleotides read TGCAGCGTTATCCGGGACAGGTACCAGGAGACCCAGTACTTC.

The chain carries TRBV5-1 and TRBJ2-3; D gene unclear. V was trimmed by 2 bases and J by 2 bases, leaving 12 bases between them. This CDR3 contains 15 residues. Germline-derived CDR1 and CDR2 are SGHRS and YFSETQ. CDR3 DNA: TGCGCCAGCAGCTTAAACGCGCCTCACACAGATACGCAGTATTTT. The encoded protein is CASSLNAPHTDTQYF.

The chain combines TRBV28 with TRBJ2-5, with D unresolved. CDR1 is MDHEN, CDR2 SYDVKM, per germline. The V gene lost 5 bases and the J gene lost 6 bases, with 10 bases spanning the gap. CDR3 size: 12 residues. In DNA, the CDR3 is TGTGCCAGCAGTCAGGTCCGGAAGACCCAGTACTTC. This encodes CASSQVRKTQYF. The complete variable domain, with remaining parts taken from reference TRBV28 and TRBJ2-5, reads DVKVTQSSRYLVKRTGEKVFLECVQDMDHENMFWYRQDPGLGLRLIYFSYDVKMKEKGDIPEGYSVSREKKERFSLILESASTNQTSMYLCASSQVRKTQYFGPGTRLLVL.

The V call is TRBV14, the J call TRBJ2-1, with TRBD1 matching 8 bases. Germline loops: CDR1 SGHDN, CDR2 FVKESK. J gave up 5 bases and V 2 bases, and 11 bases lay outside the gene matches. The CDR3 consists of 17 residues. CDR3 sequence (DNA): TGTGCCAGCAGCCAATGGCAGGGGGCTATTAGGAACAATGAGCAGTTCTTC. It encodes CASSQWQGAIRNNEQFF.

The gene calls are TRBV15 and TRBJ2-5; possibly TRBD1 for D (6 bases). Germline-derived CDR1 and CDR2 are LNHNV and YYDKDF (reference sequence). The CDR3 is 15 residues long. V lost 3 bases and J 0 bases, leaving 11 bases between the germline ends. CDR3 nucleotide sequence: TGTGCCACCAGCAGGGGCGGACAGAACCAAGAGACCCAGTACTTC. Amino acid sequence: CATSRGGQNQETQYF.

The chain joins TRBV6-6 to TRBJ1-6; D gene ambiguous. Per germline, CDR1 MNHNY and CDR2 SVGAGI (reference sequence). The CDR3 runs 14 residues. Trimming took 6 bases from V and 7 from J, leaving 13 bases between them. The CDR3 here is CASSTTGINSPLHF. The CDR3 bases are TGTGCCAGCAGCACCACCGGGATCAATTCACCCCTCCACTTT.

The rearrangement links TRBV10-3 to TRBJ1-1; 9 positions match TRBD1. The germline CDR1 and CDR2 sequences are ENHRY and SYGVKD. V dropped 5 bases and J dropped 1; count of bases not matched to a gene: 2. There are 14 residues in the CDR3. CDR3 sequence: CAISTGQGNTEAFF. The CDR3 coding sequence is TGTGCCATCAGTACGGGACAGGGGAACACTGAAGCTTTCTTT.